Here is one T cell receptor (beta chain) with its context. Antigen specificity is unknown. Germline values: CDR1 MDHEN, CDR2 SYDVKM. The CDR3 spans 15 residues. The V gene lost 3 bases and the J gene lost 4 bases, with 13 bases spanning the gap. This specimen belongs to a study of OX40 agonist ivuxolimab in advanced cancers. About the study: Ivuxolimab doses were 0.01, 0.1, 0.3, 1.5, 3 or 10 mg/kg every 2 weeks. One hepatocellular carcinoma and a couple of cutaneous melanoma patients partially responded.

Points from the study as a whole: Expanded clones belonging to CD8+ T cells outnumbered, on average, those of CD4+.

Generated by immunoSEQ multiplex PCR, the TCRdb table keeps only in-frame clones and is missing some. This table holds some 77,000 clones, just over 90% found once. The chain couples TRBV28 to TRBJ2-1; the D is unclear. Sequences were derived from CD4+ or CD8+ T cells sorted from blood, sampled in a trial of the OX40 agonist ivuxolimab. The receptor was derived from an adult with an advanced solid tumor such as melanoma, head and neck, liver or kidney cancer. In nucleotides, the CDR3 is TGTGCCAGCAGTTTTAGCTCGAGATTATACAATGAGCAGTTCTTC. The encoded protein is CASSFSSRLYNEQFF.